These 27 T cell receptor beta chains were all obtained from the same sample, sequenced in a study of neurological immune-mediated disorders. Each CDR3 protein gets one entry after TCRdb re-called the 5' RACE reads with MiXCR. The table lists roughly 21,000 distinct CDR3 sequences, around a sixth of them singletons, with approximately 7.9% in the top ten. The sample comprised CD8+ T cells from blood. The receptors stem from a woman under 30 with multiple sclerosis.

This clonotype was picked up many times. The CDR3 sequence is CSARDGATGRGETQYF. The DNA for the CDR3 is TGCAGTGCTAGAGATGGGGCTACCGGGAGGGGAGAGACCCAGTACTTC. The rearrangement uses TRBV20-1 and TRBJ2-5, with TRBD2 matching over 8 bases. The V gene's germline CDR1 is DFQATT and CDR2 SNEGSKA (reference sequence). The CDR3 has 16 residues. The trim removed 0 bases at V and 4 bases at J, leaving 10 bases unmatched.

This clonotype was seen many times. The rearrangement links TRBV7-9 to TRBJ1-1, with D possibly being TRBD1 (5 bases). Trimming removed 8 bases from V and 0 bases from J, with 16 bases in between. CDR1 is SEHNR and CDR2 is FQNEAQ in the germline V gene (reference sequence). This CDR3 is 15 amino acids long. The CDR3 spells CASSPTGGMNTEAFF. CDR3 coding DNA: TGTGCCAGCTCCCCTACTGGGGGTATGAACACTGAAGCTTTCTTT.

The rearrangement joins TRBV30 to TRBJ1-5; D may be TRBD1 (6 bases). This CDR3 is 13 amino acids long. Germline V CDR1 and CDR2: GTSNPN, SVGIG (reference sequence). Trimming cost V 8 bases and J 3 bases, with 14 bases left between them. The CDR3 region has the DNA TGTGCCCTAGGCGGGGGCCCCAATCAGCCCCAGCATTTT. Translated, it gives CALGGGPNQPQHF.

This clonotype occurred many times. This rearrangement joins TRBV12-3 or TRBV12-4 to TRBJ1-2, with 12 bases aligning to TRBD1. The CDR3 contains 15 residues. With 5 bases clipped from V and 6 bases from J, the junction kept 7 bases outside the gene matches. The CDR3 reads CASSHRDRGLHGYTF. In DNA form, the CDR3 reads TGTGCCAGCAGTCACCGGGACAGGGGGCTGCATGGCTACACCTTC.

The chain uses TRBV9 and TRBJ2-1; 9 bases are a match to TRBD1. The CDR3 consists of 14 residues. Germline CDR1 is SGDLS and CDR2 is YYNGEE. Trimming removed 4 bases from V and 5 bases from J; junction bases left unmatched: 4. CDR3 sequence reads: CASSIGTGHNEQFF. The CDR3 region has the DNA TGTGCCAGCAGCATCGGGACAGGGCACAATGAGCAGTTCTTC.

By proportion, this clonotype is medium-sized. This chain uses TRBV14 with TRBJ2-2; D remains ambiguous. Per germline, CDR1 SGHDN and CDR2 FVKESK. Between the trimmed V and J ends, which lost 4 bases and 0 bases, there was a span of 6 bases. The CDR3 has 14 amino acids. The CDR3: CASSPISNTGELFF. In DNA form, the CDR3 reads TGTGCCAGCAGCCCGATATCGAACACCGGGGAGCTGTTTTTT.

This clonotype was seen many times. The rearrangement joins TRBV20-1 to TRBJ2-1; 7 positions agree with TRBD2. V lost 3 bases and J lost 5; bases outside the gene matches: 1. The V gene's germline CDR1 is DFQATT and CDR2 SNEGSKA (reference sequence). The CDR3 has 12 residues. CDR3 DNA: TGCAGTGCTAGCGGGGGGAACAATGAGCAGTTCTTC. Protein product: CSASGGNNEQFF.

This clonotype has ten or more counts. The CDR3 protein is CASSPLQPGEGDEQFF. CDR3 coding DNA: TGTGCCAGCAGTCCCTTACAACCGGGCGAGGGGGATGAGCAGTTCTTC. This rearrangement joins TRBV27 to TRBJ2-1, with D tentatively TRBD1 (6 bases). Trimming took 5 bases from V and 8 from J, leaving 22 bases between them. Germline V lookup: CDR1 MNHEY, CDR2 SMNVEV (reference sequence). CDR3 length: 16 residues.

This clonotype has at least ten counts. The V gene is TRBV12-3 or TRBV12-4, the J gene TRBJ2-1; D is undetermined. V was shortened by 7 bases and J by 5 bases, with 12 bases between the two germline ends. The CDR3 extends over 13 amino acids. CDR3 in amino acids: CASKYPWDNEQFF. The DNA for the CDR3 is TGTGCCAGCAAGTATCCCTGGGACAATGAGCAGTTCTTC.

At least ten counts were recorded for this clonotype. V gene TRBV11-2 combines with J gene TRBJ2-3; the D gene could be TRBD1 or TRBD2 (5 bases each). This CDR3 has 12 residues. Per the germline V gene, CDR1 is SGHAT and CDR2 is FQNNGV. The V end was cut by 5 bases, the J end by 5 bases, with 8 bases between. As DNA, the CDR3 is TGTGCCAGCAGCACAGGAGGAGATACGCAGTATTTT. Residues: CASSTGGDTQYF.

The CDR3, as DNA: TGTGCCAGCAATCACAATCCTACAGGGAAAACAGATACGCAGTATTTT. Translating gives CASNHNPTGKTDTQYF. The V call is TRBV9, the J call TRBJ2-3; perhaps TRBD1 as D (6 bases). CDR1 and CDR2 from the germline V gene are SGDLS and YYNGEE. The V end was cut by 6 bases, the J end by 3 bases, with 20 bases between. The CDR3 totals 16 residues.

This clonotype was found many times. The chain joins TRBV27 to TRBJ1-2; 9 bases line up with TRBD1. V lost 4 bases, J lost 7 bases, and 7 bases stayed unmatched. This CDR3 is 14 amino acids long. Germline V gene data show CDR1 as MNHEY and CDR2 as SMNVEV (reference sequence). In nucleotides, the CDR3 is TGTGCCAGCAGTTCTCCTACAGGGGGCATTGGCTACACCTTC. Protein sequence: CASSSPTGGIGYTF.

This clonotype was seen at least ten times. This rearrangement joins TRBV20-1 to TRBJ2-1; D unresolved. CDR1 is DFQATT, CDR2 SNEGSKA, per germline (reference sequence). The CDR3 covers 12 residues. V was cut by 3 bases and J by 6 bases, with 9 bases left in between. The CDR3 DNA follows: TGCAGTGCTAGTCTGGCTGTCAATGAGCAGTTCTTC. This encodes CSASLAVNEQFF.

This clonotype was observed many times. The V call is TRBV19, the J call TRBJ2-7, with 12 bases that match TRBD1. Per the germline V gene, CDR1 is LNHDA and CDR2 is SQIVND (reference sequence). The junction had 5 bases not matched to a gene; V was cut back by 5 bases and J by 3 bases. CDR3 length: 15 amino acids. CDR3 DNA sequence: TGTGCCAGTAGTCCCGGGACAGGGGGCTTCTACGAGCAGTACGTC. Protein sequence: CASSPGTGGFYEQYV.

This clonotype was seen repeatedly, ten times or more. The chain carries TRBV10-3 and TRBJ1-2; 9 positions match TRBD1. The CDR3 spans 14 residues. J was trimmed by 8 bases and V by 7 bases; bases with no gene match: 11. Looked up from germline, CDR1 is ENHRY and CDR2 is SYGVKD. This CDR3 reads CAITGTGSDGGYTF. The CDR3 DNA reads as TGTGCCATCACCGGGACAGGGAGTGATGGCGGCTACACCTTC.

This clonotype was observed many times. The chain links TRBV12-3 or TRBV12-4 to TRBJ1-3; D unclear. The CDR3 is 13 amino acids. Deletions cut 8 bases from V and 5 bases from J, with 13 bases between. The CDR3 sequence: CASGGVQRNTIYF. CDR3 bases: TGTGCCAGCGGCGGGGTACAGAGAAACACCATATATTTT.

This clonotype has at least ten counts. The gene calls are TRBV7-9 and TRBJ2-7; D is perhaps TRBD1 (6 bases). V lost 5 bases and J 3 bases, leaving 17 bases between the germline ends. The CDR3 sequence is 15 residues long. Germline CDR1 SEHNR, CDR2 FQNEAQ (reference sequence). Here the CDR3 reads CASSPRDKKDYEQYF. For the CDR3, the DNA is TGTGCCAGCAGCCCCCGGGACAAAAAGGACTACGAGCAGTACTTC.

In this sample, this clonotype turned up many times. The J gene is TRBJ1-2, the V gene TRBV9; 7 positions match TRBD1. Trimming removed 6 bases from V and 3 bases from J; junction bases left unmatched: 8. Germline V gene lookup returns CDR1 SGDLS and CDR2 YYNGEE. This CDR3 region has 14 residues. This chain's CDR3 is CASTITGADYGYTF. CDR3 DNA sequence: TGTGCCAGCACCATCACAGGGGCGGACTATGGCTACACCTTC.

The V call is TRBV19, the J call TRBJ1-2, with TRBD1 as a possible D gene (6 bases). Germline loops: CDR1 LNHDA, CDR2 SQIVND (reference sequence). This CDR3 region has 14 residues. The V end was cut by 5 bases, the J end by 5 bases, with 15 bases between. DNA for the CDR3: TGTGCCAGTAGTTTCGGGACATCCGCATATGGCTACACCTTC. It specifies CASSFGTSAYGYTF.

This clonotype has a count of ten or more. This chain uses TRBV21-1 with TRBJ2-1; no DNA check was done on the table's D call, TRBD2. TRBV21-1 counts as a pseudogene. The length of the CDR3 is 16 residues. The CDR3 sequence is CASSKAQRGGYNEQFF. DNA of the CDR3: TGTGCCAGCAGCAAAGCGCAGCGGGGGGGGTACAATGAGCAGTTCTTC.

This clonotype was counted ten times or more. The CDR3 reads CASSLVLREDIYGYTF. The DNA of the CDR3 is TGTGCCAGCAGCTTGGTCTTGCGGGAGGACATCTATGGCTACACCTTC. The V call is TRBV5-5, the J call TRBJ1-2; TRBD1 might be the D (5 bases). From germline, CDR1 is SGHKS and CDR2 YYEKEE (reference sequence). The CDR3 length is 16 residues. V gave up 0 bases and J gave up 4 bases, with 16 bases separating them. Looking up the rest from reference TRBV5-5 and TRBJ1-2 gives the full variable domain: DAGVTQSPTHLIKTRGQQVTLRCSPISGHKSVSWYQQVLGQGPQFIFQYYEKEERGRGNFPDRFSARQFPNYSSELNVNALLLGDSALYLCASSLVLREDIYGYTFGSGTRLTVV.

This clonotype was picked up a small number of times. The V gene is TRBV5-6, the J gene TRBJ2-1, with D perhaps being TRBD1 or TRBD2 (5 bases each). V lost 0 bases, J lost 10 bases, and 14 bases lay in between. The CDR3 loop spans 14 amino acids. The germline CDR1 and CDR2 sequences are SGHDT and YYEEEE. The CDR3 here is CASSLALERGEQFF. CDR3 nucleotide sequence: TGTGCCAGCAGCTTGGCCCTAGAGAGGGGCGAGCAGTTCTTC.

This clonotype occurred many times. V is TRBV20-1 and J is TRBJ2-4, with unresolved D. This CDR3 is built from 14 residues. The V and J ends lost 2 bases and 0 bases respectively, with 8 bases between them. CDR1 and CDR2 (germline): DFQATT, SNEGSKA (reference sequence). CDR3 protein: CSARHPLAKNIQYF. The CDR3 bases are TGCAGTGCTAGACACCCTCTAGCCAAAAACATTCAGTACTTC.

In its sample, this clonotype was seen many times. This chain connects TRBV28 to TRBJ1-3, with 10 bases matching TRBD1. Germline V gives CDR1 MDHEN, CDR2 SYDVKM. Losses at the gene ends were 4 bases for V and 3 bases for J; bases not matched to a gene: 9. The CDR3 length is 17 residues. CDR3 loop: CASSSYPTGGGGNTIYF. The DNA of the CDR3 is TGTGCCAGCAGTTCGTACCCGACAGGGGGCGGTGGAAACACCATATATTTT.

This clonotype was seen at least ten times. The V call is TRBV14, the J call TRBJ2-1; D remains ambiguous. Per the germline V gene, CDR1 is SGHDN and CDR2 is FVKESK. This CDR3 comprises 16 residues. The V gene lost 0 bases and the J gene lost 5 bases, with 14 bases spanning the gap. The DNA for the CDR3 is TGTGCCAGCAGCCAAGATCTGACCGTTGGGCACAATGAGCAGTTCTTC. Encoded protein: CASSQDLTVGHNEQFF. Using reference TRBV14 and TRBJ2-1 for the parts outside the CDR3, the full variable domain is EAGVTQFPSHSVIEKGQTVTLRCDPISGHDNLYWYRRVMGKEIKFLLHFVKESKQDESGMPNNRFLAERTGGTYSTLKVQPAELEDSGVYFCASSQDLTVGHNEQFFGPGTRLTVL.

This clonotype was counted many times. The V call is TRBV7-9, the J call TRBJ2-5, with a tentative D call TRBD1 (5 bases). Trimming pared 5 bases from V and 4 bases from J, leaving 8 bases between. Per germline, CDR1 SEHNR and CDR2 FQNEAQ (reference sequence). The CDR3 extends over 12 amino acids. CDR3 nucleotide sequence: TGTGCCAGCAGCACCCAGGGAGAGACCCAGTACTTC. It codes for CASSTQGETQYF.

This clonotype was observed at least ten times. CDR3 amino acids: CASSLARRGGSNQPQHF. The CDR3 DNA sequence: TGTGCCAGCAGCTTAGCGCGTAGGGGTGGTAGCAATCAGCCCCAGCATTTT. The chain links TRBV7-9 to TRBJ1-5; D is perhaps TRBD1 (5 bases). There are 17 residues in the CDR3. The V end lost 0 bases, the J end lost 0 bases, and 12 bases lay between the germline ends. Germline V CDR1 and CDR2: SEHNR, FQNEAQ (reference sequence).